This T cell receptor beta chain comes out of a study of T cell responses to AZD1222 COVID-19 vaccine. Repertoires were generated with immunoSEQ multiplex PCR, while TCRdb's copy carries only in-frame clones and drops some. Among roughly 100,000 clones listed, roughly 87% were seen once. The V end lost 2 bases, the J end lost 2 bases, and 7 bases lay between the germline ends. The CDR3 consists of 13 residues. Germline CDR1 is SEHNR and CDR2 is FQNEAQ (reference sequence). Findings of the study overall: No repertoire was sampled before or during the peak T cell response, only after it. Elevations in Spike-specific TCR breadth and depth followed administration of two AZD1222 doses. Most donors were white British and more were female, and clonal diversity was possibly underestimated.

On this clone: No antigen is known for it.

The sequence was collected from an adult in good health. The input for sequencing was peripheral blood, taken on day 0 of AZD1222 vaccination. The chain combines TRBV7-9 with TRBJ2-7, with D perhaps TRBD1 or TRBD2 (5 bases each). CDR3 sequence (DNA): TGTGCCAGCAGCTTACCGGGGCCCTACGAGCAGTACTTC. Its translation is CASSLPGPYEQYF.